This T cell receptor (beta chain) was observed in a study of human T cells and chemical hapten exposure. Study-level information: TCR yields per sample varied, mainly owing to small pooled library volume differences. Study-level results: TCRs whose frequency exceeded 1 in 1000 remained the same following DPC sensitization.

In germline, CDR1 is MDHEN, CDR2 SYDVKM. CDR3 length: 11 amino acids. Trimming removed 6 bases at V and 5 bases at J, with 7 bases between. The table lists this clonotype with many counts. As yet, its antigen is unknown. Documented time point: healthy volunteer bleed at 6 weeks. Total RNA was isolated from unfractionated whole blood. The study's library attached unique molecular identifiers to single cDNA molecules. MiXCR was run by TCRdb on the RACE reads, yielding one entry per CDR3 protein. The data hold some 65,000 distinct CDR3 sequences, with roughly 6.1% observed a single time. The sequence came from a female donor in good health. Some clones in this sample may be carry-over from other donors' samples. The chain has TRBV28 and TRBJ2-5, with D uncertain. The sequenced sample was whole blood. The DNA of the CDR3 is TGTGCCAGCAGAGGACCGGAGACCCAGTACTTC. This codes for CASRGPETQYF.